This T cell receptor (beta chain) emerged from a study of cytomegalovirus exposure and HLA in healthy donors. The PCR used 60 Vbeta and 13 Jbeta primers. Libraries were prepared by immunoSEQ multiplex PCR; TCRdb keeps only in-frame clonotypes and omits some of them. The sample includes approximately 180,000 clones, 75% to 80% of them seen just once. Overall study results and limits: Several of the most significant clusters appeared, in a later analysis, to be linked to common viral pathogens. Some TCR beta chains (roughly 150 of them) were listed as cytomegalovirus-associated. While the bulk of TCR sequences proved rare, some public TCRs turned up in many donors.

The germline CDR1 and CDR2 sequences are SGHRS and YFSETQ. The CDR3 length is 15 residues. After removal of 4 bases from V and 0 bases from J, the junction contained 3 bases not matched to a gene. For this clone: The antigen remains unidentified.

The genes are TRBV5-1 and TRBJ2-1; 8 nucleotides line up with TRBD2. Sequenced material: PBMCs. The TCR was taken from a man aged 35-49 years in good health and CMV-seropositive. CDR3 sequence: CASSQRGSSYNEQFF. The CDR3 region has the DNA TGCGCCAGCAGCCAGCGGGGGAGCTCCTACAATGAGCAGTTCTTC.